This T cell receptor (beta chain) originates from a study of shared clonotypes between healthy human individuals. Study-level results: Memory subsets had estimated richness that was generally smaller than that of naive subsets. Donors were few, which limited the genetic and exposure-history diversity represented.

Repertoires were generated with immunoSEQ multiplex PCR, while TCRdb's copy carries only in-frame clones and drops some. Among over a million clones, approximately 70% were seen once, and the ten largest hold approximately 1.5%. The table lists this clone with a few counts. The antigen remains undetermined. Germline V gene sequence: CDR1 GTSNPN, CDR2 SVGIG (reference sequence). The CDR3 is 13 residues long. Trimming took 4 bases from V and 3 from J, leaving 12 bases between them. The sample comprised memory CD4+ T cells sorted from blood. Specified subset: CD45RA-negative fraction. The V gene is TRBV30, the J gene TRBJ1-1, with D perhaps matching TRBD1 (5 bases). This sequence was found in a young man in good health. CDR3 in amino acids: CAWTTLGDTEAFF. CDR3 DNA: TGTGCCTGGACAACCTTAGGGGACACTGAAGCTTTCTTT.